The 18 T cell receptor beta chains presented below share a single source sample, sequenced in a study of cytomegalovirus exposure and HLA in healthy donors. Primers included in the PCR were 60 Vbeta and 13 Jbeta primers. Sequencing was performed with immunoSEQ multiplex PCR; in TCRdb, only in-frame clones are kept and a portion is missing. The sample gives about 180,000 clones, around 80% of which show up once; 1% is in the top ten. The sample was PBMCs. The source of these receptors is a woman aged 50 to 60 in good health and CMV-seropositive.

This sequence joins TRBV2 and TRBJ2-7; 9 bases are a match to TRBD2. The V and J ends lost 7 bases and 2 bases, in that order; junction bases with no gene match: 3. This CDR3 comprises 13 residues. CDR1 is SNHLY, CDR2 FYNNEI, per germline. Here the CDR3 DNA reads TGTGCCAGCACTGCGGGGGGGCCCTACGAGCAGTACTTC. Protein: CASTAGGPYEQYF.

This chain connects TRBV7-6 to TRBJ2-3; a possible D gene is TRBD2 (6 bases). The germline V gene has CDR1 SGHVS and CDR2 FNYEAQ. Trimming took off 4 bases at V and 7 bases at J, with 21 bases between the two ends. The CDR3 has 16 residues. CDR3 loop: CASSWGEGQRRYTQYF. For the CDR3, the DNA is TGTGCCAGCAGCTGGGGGGAAGGGCAGCGCAGATATACGCAGTATTTT.

The rearrangement uses TRBV27 and TRBJ2-5; a weak D match, TRBD1 (6 bases). TRBJ2-7 explains the end of the DNA better; the J call may be wrong. Germline V CDR1 and CDR2: MNHEY, SMNVEV (reference sequence). CDR3 length: 13 amino acids. The CDR3 reads CASSRTESYEQYF. DNA of the CDR3: TGTGCCAGCAGTAGGACAGAGTCCTACGAGCAGTACTTC.

CDR3 coding DNA: TGTGCCAGCAGTCTGGTCAGGGGGCTATGGGACATTCAGTACTTC. It encodes CASSLVRGLWDIQYF. The rearrangement links TRBV7-9 to TRBJ2-4, with 8 bases fitting TRBD1. CDR3 size: 15 residues. V lost 6 bases, J lost 8 bases, and 12 bases stayed unmatched. CDR1 and CDR2 from the germline V gene are SEHNR and FQNEAQ (reference sequence).

With respect to this clone: The junction shows a germline mismatch at one end, possibly a read error. This rearrangement joins TRBV7-9 to TRBJ2-7; no definite D call. CDR1 is SEHNR, CDR2 FQNEAQ, per germline (reference sequence). The CDR3 totals 14 residues. This CDR3 reads CSSSLELVSYEQYF. In nucleotides, the CDR3 is TGTTCCAGCAGCTTAGAGCTGGTCTCCTACGAGCAGTACTTC.

The gene calls are TRBV7-9 and TRBJ2-3; D gene unclear. CDR3 size: 13 residues. CDR1 is SEHNR and CDR2 is FQNEAQ in the germline V gene (reference sequence). V gave up 1 base and J gave up 2 bases, with 4 bases separating them. The CDR3 here is CASSLVLTDTQYF. The CDR3 DNA is TGTGCCAGCAGCTTAGTACTCACAGATACGCAGTATTTT. Full variable domain (outside the CDR3, taken from reference TRBV7-9 and TRBJ2-3): DTGVSQNPRHKITKRGQNVTFRCDPISEHNRLYWYRQTLGQGPEFLTYFQNEAQLEKSRLLSDRFSAERPKGSFSTLEIQRTEQGDSAMYLCASSLVLTDTQYFGPGTRLTVL.

The rearrangement links TRBV6-6 to TRBJ1-1; 10 bases line up with TRBD1. Germline CDR1 MNHNY, CDR2 SVGAGI (reference sequence). The CDR3 sequence is 14 residues long. V shed 2 bases and J 10 bases; nucleotides not matched to a gene: 7. Here the CDR3 reads CASSYLVTGGRAFF. In nucleotides, the CDR3 is TGTGCCAGCAGTTACCTAGTGACAGGGGGCAGAGCTTTCTTT.

V gene TRBV18 combines with J gene TRBJ2-2; a possible D gene is TRBD2 (6 bases). V was trimmed by 2 bases and J by 4 bases, leaving 14 bases between them. This CDR3 region has 16 residues. Per the germline V gene, CDR1 is KGHSH and CDR2 is LQKENI. The CDR3 DNA reads TGTGCCAGCTCACCATTGACGGGAGAGGTCACCGGGGAGCTGTTTTTT. Amino acid sequence: CASSPLTGEVTGELFF.

The genes are TRBV6-5 and TRBJ2-7; D is perhaps TRBD2 (6 bases). CDR3 length: 15 amino acids. V was pared by 5 bases and J by 2 bases, with 16 bases between. CDR1 is MNHEY and CDR2 is SVGAGI in the germline V gene. The CDR3 here is CASSKGHGGTYEQYF. In DNA, the CDR3 is TGTGCCAGCAGTAAGGGGCATGGCGGGACCTACGAGCAGTACTTC.

This chain joins TRBV13 and TRBJ2-5; 7 nucleotides align to TRBD1. Germline lookup yields CDR1 PRHDT and CDR2 FYEKMQ (reference sequence). CDR3 length: 16 residues. V gave up 2 bases and J gave up 9 bases; unmatched junction bases: 15. The CDR3, as DNA: TGTGCCAGCAGCTTATCGGGCAGGGGGACGGAATTGGCCCAGTACTTC. It specifies CASSLSGRGTELAQYF.

The chain combines TRBV7-2 with TRBJ2-5; 7 nucleotides match TRBD2. Trimming took 3 bases from V and 2 from J; bases not matched to a gene: 6. CDR1 and CDR2 from the germline V gene are SGHTA and FQGNSA. The length of the CDR3 is 15 residues. DNA for the CDR3: TGTGCCAGCAGCTTGGGCGGGGGAAAACAAGAGACCCAGTACTTC. Translation gives CASSLGGGKQETQYF. Based on the CDR3 plus reference TRBV7-2 and TRBJ2-5, the full variable domain is GAGVSQSPSNKVTEKGKDVELRCDPISGHTALYWYRQSLGQGLEFLIYFQGNSAPDKSGLPSDRFSAERTGGSVSTLTIQRTQQEDSAVYLCASSLGGGKQETQYFGPGTRLLVL.

The chain has TRBV28 and TRBJ1-2; a possible D gene is TRBD1 (5 bases). This CDR3 comprises 14 residues. V lost 6 bases to trimming and J lost 4 bases, with 15 bases between them. Germline V gene lookup returns CDR1 MDHEN and CDR2 SYDVKM. CDR3 in amino acids: CASSTPGGTYGYTF. The CDR3 DNA reads TGTGCCAGCAGCACCCCCGGGGGGACCTATGGCTACACCTTC.

The chain combines TRBV2 with TRBJ2-3, with 10 nucleotides matching TRBD2. CDR1 and CDR2 (germline): SNHLY, FYNNEI. V shed 6 bases, J shed 6 bases, and the junction held 6 bases outside the gene matches. CDR3 length: 14 amino acids. CDR3 region: CASRHLAGDDTQYF. The CDR3 DNA is TGTGCCAGCAGGCATCTAGCGGGAGATGATACGCAGTATTTT.

The chain recombines TRBV29-1 with TRBJ1-5; D perhaps matches TRBD1 (5 bases). Germline V gene lookup returns CDR1 SQVTM and CDR2 ANQGSEA. The CDR3 sequence is 15 residues long. The germline V and J ends were trimmed by 4 bases and 4 bases, with 17 bases remaining between them. The CDR3 DNA follows: TGCAGCGTTGTAGATGGGACTGCCGCTAATCAGCCCCAGCATTTT. Translating it yields CSVVDGTAANQPQHF.

This clone was detected once. The chain combines TRBV2 with TRBJ1-6; 7 bases align to TRBD1. Germline values: CDR1 SNHLY, CDR2 FYNNEI. This CDR3 contains 15 residues. With 8 bases clipped from V and 9 bases from J, the junction kept 13 bases outside the gene matches. The CDR3 reads CASGSGRTGVSPLHF. CDR3 nucleotide sequence: TGTGCCAGCGGGAGTGGTAGGACAGGTGTTTCACCCCTCCACTTT. Supplemented by reference TRBV2 and TRBJ1-6, the full variable domain reads EPEVTQTPSHQVTQMGQEVILRCVPISNHLYFYWYRQILGQKVEFLVSFYNNEISEKSEIFDDQFSVERPDGSNFTLKIRSTKLEDSAMYFCASGSGRTGVSPLHFGNGTRLTVT.

This chain joins TRBV6-5 and TRBJ2-5; D unresolved. Germline CDR1 MNHEY, CDR2 SVGAGI. V was trimmed by 0 bases and J by 5 bases, leaving 10 bases between them. The CDR3 spans 14 residues. CDR3 in amino acids: CASSYSSFAETQYF. The CDR3 DNA reads as TGTGCCAGCAGTTACTCCTCCTTTGCGGAGACCCAGTACTTC.

This chain connects TRBV27 to TRBJ2-1; 9 positions agree with TRBD2. The V segment lost 2 bases and the J segment 4 bases; nucleotides outside the gene matches: 12. Germline CDR1 MNHEY, CDR2 SMNVEV (reference sequence). The CDR3 has 18 residues. The CDR3 sequence is CASSLTPLAGRGYNEQFF. CDR3 sequence (DNA): TGTGCCAGCAGTTTAACTCCGCTAGCGGGGAGGGGGTACAATGAGCAGTTCTTC.

This clone has more than one count but fewer than ten. The CDR3 sequence: CASSLVGGQTDTQYF. The CDR3 DNA reads TGTGCCAGCAGCTTAGTGGGGGGTCAAACAGATACGCAGTATTTT. The genes are TRBV7-2 and TRBJ2-3; D may be TRBD2 (6 bases). Germline-derived CDR1 and CDR2 are SGHTA and FQGNSA. There are 15 residues in the CDR3. Between the trimmed V and J ends, which lost 1 base and 3 bases, there was a span of 11 bases.